Listed below are T cell receptor beta chains from one sample, sequenced in a study of OX40 agonist ivuxolimab in advanced cancers. Repertoires were generated with immunoSEQ multiplex PCR, while TCRdb's copy carries only in-frame clones and drops some. The repertoire holds approximately 70,000 clones, with 85% as singletons. The sequences come from CD4+ or CD8+ T cells sorted from blood, collected in a trial of the OX40 agonist ivuxolimab. These receptors were obtained from an adult with an advanced solid tumor such as melanoma, head and neck, liver or kidney cancer. The CDR3 runs from the conserved cysteine through the conserved F or W. D genes are given only for firm matches. Clone size is stated in some rows and not others, as once, few, many or a class when expanded.

V gene	J gene	D gene	clone size	CDR3 DNA	CDR3 protein
TRBV29-1	TRBJ2-7	.	.	TGCAGCGTGGTGGTAGGAGGAGGGGACGAGCAGTACTTC	CSVVVGGGDEQYF
TRBV10-2	TRBJ1-1	TRBD1	.	TGCGCCAGCAGCCAAATAGGGGGACAGCTCACTGAAGCTTTCTTT	CASSQIGGQLTEAFF
TRBV2	TRBJ1-6	.	.	TGTGCCAGCAGTGAACGTATTGGTAATTCACCCCTCCACTTT	CASSERIGNSPLHF
TRBV5-1	TRBJ2-1	TRBD1	.	TGCGCCAGCAGCCTCGGGACAGGGGGCATAAATGAGCAGTTCTTC	CASSLGTGGINEQFF
TRBV7-2	TRBJ2-1	TRBD1	many	TGTGCCAGCAGCTTGGACAGGGCAAATGAGCAGTTCTTC	CASSLDRANEQFF
TRBV5-1	TRBJ1-5	.	.	TGCGCCAGCAGCGCCGTCGGTTCACCAGGCCAGCCCCAGCATTTT	CASSAVGSPGQPQHF
TRBV4-1	TRBJ2-3	TRBD1	.	TGCGCCAGCAGCCAGGCCGGGACAGAGGCAGATACGCAGTATTTT	CASSQAGTEADTQYF
TRBV5-6	TRBJ1-1	TRBD1	.	TGTGCCAGCAGCTTGACAGGGGGAAACACTGAAGCTTTCTTT	CASSLTGGNTEAFF
TRBV18	TRBJ2-2	TRBD2	.	TGTGCCAGCTCAACATACTACTATTCAAGCGGGAGCACCGGGGAGCTGTTTTTT	CASSTYYYSSGSTGELFF
TRBV7-9	TRBJ1-4	.	.	TGTGCCAGCAGCTTAGCGCCCAAATCCGGAAAACTGTTTTTT	CASSLAPKSGKLFF
TRBV18	TRBJ1-1	.	.	TGTGCCAGCTCACCACCAGGAGTACCCGACACTGAAGCTTTCTTT	CASSPPGVPDTEAFF
TRBV27	TRBJ2-1	TRBD2	.	TGTGCCAGCAGTTTACTAGCGGGGGGCTCCTACAATGAGCAGTTCTTC	CASSLLAGGSYNEQFF
TRBV7-2	TRBJ2-3	TRBD2	.	TGTGCCAGCAGCTTAGGCGGGAGTATCTCAGATACGCAGTATTTT	CASSLGGSISDTQYF
TRBV18	TRBJ1-1	.	.	TGTGCCAGCTCACCGTGGGGCGGTTCAGGCAGCGGGGGTAGCACTGAAGCTTTCTTT	CASSPWGGSGSGGSTEAFF
TRBV5-1	TRBJ1-3	.	.	TGCGCCAGCAGCCTGGATGCGAGAGACTCTGGAAACACCATATATTTT	CASSLDARDSGNTIYF
TRBV18	TRBJ2-7	TRBD1	once	TGTGCCAGCACGGACAGGGGGGTCCCCTACGAGCAGTACTTC	CASTDRGVPYEQYF
TRBV5-1	TRBJ2-7	TRBD2	few	TGCGCCAGCAGCCGAGTAGCGGGGGGGCTCATCTACGAGCAGTACTTC	CASSRVAGGLIYEQYF
TRBV11-2	TRBJ1-3	.	few	TGTGCCAGCAGCAAACTGACGGACTCTGGAAACACCATATATTTT	CASSKLTDSGNTIYF
TRBV7-2	TRBJ2-2	TRBD1	.	TGTGCCAGCAGTCGACAGGGGGTTCCCTTGGGGGAGCTGTTTTTT	CASSRQGVPLGELFF
TRBV7-9	TRBJ2-5	.	.	TGTGCCAGCAGCTTAGGATTGTCTCAAGAGACCCAGTACTTC	CASSLGLSQETQYF
TRBV7-3	TRBJ2-1	TRBD2	.	TGTGCCAGCAGCCCCGGGACTAGCGTAGGGGAGCAGTTCTTC	CASSPGTSVGEQFF
TRBV7-3	TRBJ2-5	.	.	TGTGCCAGCAGCGCGAGGCCAGGGCCCCAAGAGACCCAGTACTTC	CASSARPGPQETQYF
TRBV28	TRBJ1-2	.	.	TGTGCCAGCAGTCGGGGAGAGGGACCTGGCTACACCTTC	CASSRGEGPGYTF
TRBV6-1	TRBJ2-7	TRBD1	.	TGTGCCAGCAGGTGGACAGGGCGCGGTGACGAGCAGTACTTC	CASRWTGRGDEQYF
TRBV5-4	TRBJ1-4	TRBD1	.	TGTGCCAGCAGTATCGGACAGGGGGCTGAAAAACTGTTTTTT	CASSIGQGAEKLFF
TRBV5-5	TRBJ2-3	.	.	TGTGCCAGCAAGCCCAGCGGCGGCACAGATACGCAGTATTTT	CASKPSGGTDTQYF
TRBV19	TRBJ1-3	.	.	TGTGCCAGTAGTCCACGCCCGAATTTCGGAAACACCATATATTTT	CASSPRPNFGNTIYF
TRBV7-9	TRBJ2-5	.	few	TGTGCCAGCAGCTTAGGCCGGACAAGTACCCTGAAAGAGACCCAGTACTTC	CASSLGRTSTLKETQYF
TRBV21-1	TRBJ2-7	.	.	TGTGCCAGCAGCAAACCCGGGACAGGGGAAGTTGGGGGACAAAGCTCCTACGAGCAGTACTTC	CASSKPGTGEVGGQSSYEQYF
TRBV30	TRBJ1-2	.	.	TGTGCCTGGAGTGTGCTAGGGCGAGCTAACTATGGCTACACCTTC	CAWSVLGRANYGYTF
TRBV28	TRBJ1-1	.	once	TGTGCCAGCAGTTTCCAGAACACTGAAGCTTTCTTT	CASSFQNTEAFF
TRBV6-5	TRBJ1-2	.	.	TGTGCCAGCAGTTACTCTATCCCCCTGGATAACTATGGCTACACCTTC	CASSYSIPLDNYGYTF
TRBV6-1	TRBJ1-4	TRBD1	.	TGTGCCAGCACCCCACAGGGGGCCAAACTGTTTTTT	CASTPQGAKLFF
TRBV28	TRBJ1-6	TRBD1	.	TGTGCCAGTAGGCAACTGGACAGGGATAATTCACCCCTCCACTTT	CASRQLDRDNSPLHF
TRBV7-3	TRBJ2-1	.	.	TGTGCCAGCAGCTTGGGGACCGGCAACTACAATGAGCAGTTCTTC	CASSLGTGNYNEQFF
TRBV14	TRBJ2-5	.	.	TGTGCCAGCAGCCAAGGGGGGGAGACCCAGTACTTC	CASSQGGETQYF
TRBV4-1	TRBJ2-7	.	.	TGCGCCAGCAGCCAACCCCGGGACCGCTCCTACGAGCAGTACTTC	CASSQPRDRSYEQYF
TRBV5-8	TRBJ1-5	TRBD1	.	TGTGCCAGCAGCTTGTGGGACAGCCTAATACCCATTTTT	CASSLWDSLIPIF
TRBV5-1	TRBJ2-7	TRBD1	few	TGCGCCAGCAGCACAAGGACAGGGGTCGACGAGCAGTACTTC	CASSTRTGVDEQYF
TRBV30	TRBJ1-2	TRBD1	.	TGTGCCTGGAGTTCCCTTGACAGGGTACTTGGCTACACCTTC	CAWSSLDRVLGYTF
TRBV5-6	TRBJ2-1	.	.	TGTGCCAGCACACGGTGGGGGAGACCCTACAATGAGCAGTTCTTC	CASTRWGRPYNEQFF
TRBV9	TRBJ2-7	.	.	TGTGCCAGCAGCCCCCGACAGAGAACCTACGAGCAGTACTTC	CASSPRQRTYEQYF
TRBV18	TRBJ2-5	.	.	TGTGCCAGCTCACCTCCGCCGGGGGTAGAGACCCAGTACTTC	CASSPPPGVETQYF
TRBV6-5	TRBJ2-7	TRBD1	.	TGTGCCAGCAGTTGGGAATTGACAGGGGAGGACGAGCAGTACTTC	CASSWELTGEDEQYF
TRBV11-2	TRBJ2-5	.	.	TGTGCCAGCAGCCGGCAGTACCAAGAGACCCAGTACTTC	CASSRQYQETQYF
TRBV7-2	TRBJ2-1	.	.	TGTGCCAGCAGCTTAGGGGGGAATTCCAATGAGCAGTTCTTC	CASSLGGNSNEQFF
TRBV19	TRBJ2-2	TRBD2	.	TGTGCCAGTAGTATTAGTCTAGCGGGGGCCACCGGGGAGCTGTTTTTT	CASSISLAGATGELFF
TRBV28	TRBJ1-5	.	.	TGTGCCAGCAGTTCCTCGAGCGGCCGCAATCAGCCCCAGCATTTT	CASSSSSGRNQPQHF
TRBV5-1	TRBJ2-7	.	.	TGCGCCAGCAGCTTGTCGGGCCAGGTGTCTAGCGAGCAGTACTTC	CASSLSGQVSSEQYF
TRBV9	TRBJ2-7	TRBD1	few	TGTGCCAGCAGCGTCACCGGGACAGGGACCTACGAGCAGTACTTC	CASSVTGTGTYEQYF
TRBV27	TRBJ2-7	.	.	TGTGCCAGCAGTCCCTCCCTAGGACAGACACCGTACGAGCAGTACTTC	CASSPSLGQTPYEQYF
TRBV10-3	TRBJ1-5	TRBD1	.	TGTGCCATCAGTGCCTCCGCACCGGGACAGGGGAACAATCAGCCCCAGCATTTT	CAISASAPGQGNNQPQHF
TRBV5-7	TRBJ2-7	TRBD2	.	TGTGCCAGCAGCTTGGAACTAGCGGGGGGTCCAGGATACGAGCAGTACTTC	CASSLELAGGPGYEQYF
TRBV18	TRBJ2-3	.	once	TGTGCCAGCTCACCATCCTTCGGGGGAGGAGATACGCAGTATTTT	CASSPSFGGGDTQYF
TRBV5-1	TRBJ2-7	.	.	TGCGCCAGCAGCACCGACACCGAGCAGTACTTC	CASSTDTEQYF
TRBV19	TRBJ2-6	.	.	TGTGCCAGTAGTATCGAGGGATCTGGGGCCAACGTCCTGACTTTC	CASSIEGSGANVLTF
TRBV6-1	TRBJ1-1	.	.	TGTGCCAGCAGTGATCCTTTCGGGGTGGACACTGAAGCTTTCTTT	CASSDPFGVDTEAFF